This T cell receptor beta chain was observed in a study of shared clonotypes between healthy human individuals (dated by TCRdb to between 2020 and 2021). About the investigation overall: The cohort comprised two women and a few men aged 18 to 49 years. Per donor, leukapheresis produced somewhere between about 0.85 and 8.9 billion PBMCs. The study deeply sequenced blood TCR repertoires of about 5 healthy adults to estimate repertoire size and the extent of clonotype sharing between individuals. Libraries were prepared and TCR repertoires were sequenced by different laboratories using diverse techniques, in order to increase sequencing depth and limit assay-specific biases. Per donor, three plates each were used for CD4 naive and CD4 memory, two for CD8 naive, and one for CD8 memory. Broad study findings and their caveats: Because the study included a small number of donors, the genetic and exposure-history diversity represented was limited. Compared with non-shared clonotypes, clonotypes shared by all four sorted-subset donors had higher generation probabilities. When a handful of donors were compared, the shared fraction of clonotypes was roughly 5% for naive CD4, more than 3% for naive CD8, roughly 2.5% for memory CD4, and 0.4% for memory CD8. Based on pairwise subsampling, the degree of clonotype sharing among donors was expected to be affected by sequencing depth. Naive subsets generally had larger estimated clonotype richness than memory subsets. Sampling was restricted to blood, and TCR repertoires in tissues likely differ from the TCR repertoires found in blood. Rarefaction of sorted-subset datasets indicated incomplete sequencing despite the large sequencing depth.

Notes on this clone: Its antigen remains undetermined. Nothing much larger sits one base from this clone, and base qualities are not available.

Using the deep immunoSEQ assay, multiplex PCR amplified TCR CDR3 regions from genomic DNA. Extracted genomic DNA from each cell subset was distributed evenly across all wells of several immunoSEQ 96-well plates, and each plate was treated as a replicate. For sorted subsets, around 0.2 ug of genomic DNA, equivalent to some 33,000 T cell genomes, went into each replicate PCR. The purified libraries were quantified using a Qubit 3.0 fluorometer, sized with a Bioanalyzer 2100, and then quantified again using the KAPA Library Quantification kit. Every immunoSEQ 96-well plate was sequenced on a dedicated single-read 150-cycle Illumina NextSeq 550 flow cell. The authors' pipeline ran thus. Because the immunoSEQ output held only junctional sequences and lacked quality scores, the filtering could not match the filtering applied to full-length reads. To assign V/J genes and CDR3, sequences were annotated using PyIR, a Python wrapper for IgBLAST v1.9, with IMGT germline references. Reads with weak V/J assignments (E-value above 1e-6), missing CDR3, stop codons, out-of-frame junctions, or ambiguous translated residues were removed. V3J clonotypes were defined by identical inferred V gene, J gene, and CDR3 amino acid sequence. Percentage overlap between repertoires was computed as shared unique clonotypes divided by the size of the smaller repertoire. Repertoire richness was assessed with RTK rarefaction, the Chao1 estimator, and Recon v2.1 estimates of unobserved clonotypes. For all TCRbeta clonotypes obtained by the gDNA method from a few donors, generation probabilities were computed with OLGA. TCRdb's version of the immuneACCESS table is confined to in-frame rearrangements and falls short of the full clone set. An unresolved V gene accounts for under half of the shortfall where checked; the remainder is of unknown origin. V and J calls and clone size come straight from that table; D and trimming were deduced from the DNA. Within this sample are about 600,000 clones, with more than 95% of them counted one time only. In total, the top ten clones hold around 0.058% of the sample.

The CDR3 holds 15 amino acids from the cysteine to the phenylalanine. Only the CDR3 DNA is retained, 45 bases long and in frame from the first base. CDR1 and CDR2 (SGHRS, YFSETQ) derive from the germline V gene. The junction carries 13 bases between V and J, which are trimmed by 1 base and 3 bases respectively. Donors were healthy HIV-negative adults with no recently reported acute infections or vaccinations. Every donor was a Caucasian adult residing in Nashville, Tennessee, USA. CD4+ T cells were enriched through magnetic negative selection, after which naive cells were positively selected on CD45RA and the remaining negative fraction served as the memory subset. Blood was collected by leukapheresis, and PBMCs were isolated by Ficoll-Histopaque density gradient centrifugation and then cryopreserved in liquid nitrogen vapor phase. Analytical flow cytometry was used to check the purity and quantity of each magnetically sorted T cell population. Genomic DNA was isolated from every sorted fraction and measured by UV absorbance on a Nanodrop 2000c.

The sequence joins TRBV5-1 to TRBJ1-1; a tentative D match to TRBD1 spans 5 bases. This TCR derives from a woman under 40 in good health. Material for sequencing was naive CD4+ T cells sorted from blood. The sample's cell subset or site, from its label and the paper: CD45RA+ positively selected. The sequenced DNA is TGCGCCAGCAGCTTGACAGGCAGTCGGGACACTGAAGCTTTCTTT. This is translated as CASSLTGSRDTEAFF.